The 10 T cell receptor beta chains listed next were all sequenced from one sample in a study of T cells in localized non-small cell lung cancer. TCRdb's copy holds only in-frame clones and misses some; the assay was immunoSEQ multiplex PCR. The sample comprises 9,500 to 14,000 clones, over 25% of which are singletons, and approximately 5% rests with the top ten. The specimen comprised lung tumor tissue, sampled before any cancer treatment. The receptors come from a man between 40 and 69 years old with stage I lung adenocarcinoma.

V gene TRBV11-3 combines with J gene TRBJ1-2; D perhaps matches TRBD1 (5 bases). Germline V gene lookup returns CDR1 SGHNT and CDR2 YENEEA. Between the trimmed V and J ends, which lost 5 bases and 0 bases, there was a span of 13 bases. The CDR3 runs 15 residues. The CDR3 here is CASSPVGDPNYGYTF. The CDR3, as DNA: TGTGCCAGCAGCCCAGTCGGGGACCCTAACTATGGCTACACCTTC.

This clone was found a few times. The V call is TRBV11-3, the J call TRBJ2-1; unclear D gene. V dropped 5 bases and J dropped 2 bases, with 13 bases sitting between them. The CDR3 loop spans 15 amino acids. In germline, CDR1 is SGHNT, CDR2 YENEEA. DNA of the CDR3: TGTGCCAGCAGCCACCCTATCTCCCCCTACAATGAGCAGTTCTTC. Its protein product is CASSHPISPYNEQFF.

This clone came up a few times. The genes are TRBV9 and TRBJ1-4, with a weak D call TRBD1 (5 bases). The CDR3 is 12 amino acids. Germline CDR1 is SGDLS and CDR2 is YYNGEE. The CDR3 reads CATGGAGEKLFF. The CDR3 nucleotides read TGTGCGACGGGGGGTGCCGGTGAAAAACTGTTTTTT.

This clone appeared a few times. J is TRBJ1-1 and V is TRBV18, with TRBD1 as a possible D gene (6 bases). V was cut by 5 bases and J by 1 base, with 11 bases left in between. Looked up from germline, CDR1 is KGHSH and CDR2 is LQKENI. The CDR3 is made up of 14 amino acids. CDR3 sequence (DNA): TGTGCCAGCTCATTCCAGACAGGGAACACTGAAGCTTTCTTT. Its translation is CASSFQTGNTEAFF.

The V call is TRBV19, the J call TRBJ2-7, with 9 nucleotides matching TRBD1. The CDR3 covers 14 residues. The germline CDR1 and CDR2 sequences are LNHDA and SQIVND (reference sequence). Losses at the gene ends were 5 bases for V and 4 bases for J; bases not matched to a gene: 6. The CDR3 loop is CASSLGTGLYEQYF. The DNA of the CDR3 is TGTGCCAGTAGTCTTGGGACAGGGCTTTACGAGCAGTACTTC. Combining the CDR3 with reference TRBV19 and TRBJ2-7 gives the whole variable domain DGGITQSPKYLFRKEGQNVTLSCEQNLNHDAMYWYRQDPGQGLRLIYYSQIVNDFQKGDIAEGYSVSREKKESFPLTVTSAQKNPTAFYLCASSLGTGLYEQYFGPGTRLTVT.

V usage is TRBV5-1 and J usage is TRBJ2-5; D could derive from TRBD1 or TRBD2 (6 bases each). The CDR3 consists of 14 residues. The V end lost 3 bases, the J end lost 4 bases, and 13 bases lay between the germline ends. The germline V gene encodes CDR1 SGHRS and CDR2 YFSETQ. The CDR3, as DNA: TGCGCCAGCAGCTCGACAGGCGGGGTAGAGACCCAGTACTTC. It is translated as CASSSTGGVETQYF.

In its sample, this clone is medium-sized (0.01 to 0.1%). This chain links TRBV18 with TRBJ2-1; D tentatively reads TRBD1 or TRBD2 (5 bases each). The CDR3 covers 19 residues. CDR1 KGHSH and CDR2 LQKENI come from the germline V gene. Trimming removed 1 base from V and 2 bases from J, with 21 bases in between. CDR3 DNA: TGTGCCAGCTCACCACGGGGAGAAGGGGTCGTTTTTCCCTACAATGAGCAGTTCTTC. Translating gives CASSPRGEGVVFPYNEQFF.

The table lists this clone with many counts. The V call is TRBV11-3, the J call TRBJ2-7, with D possibly matching TRBD2 (6 bases). Trimming left V 5 bases short and J 3 bases short, with 14 bases between. The germline gives CDR1 SGHNT, CDR2 YENEEA. The CDR3 is 14 amino acids. CDR3: CASSSRDSNYEQYF. The CDR3 nucleotides read TGTGCCAGCAGCAGCCGGGACTCAAACTACGAGCAGTACTTC.

The chain carries TRBV4-1 and TRBJ1-2, with D maybe TRBD1 (5 bases). This CDR3 is 16 amino acids long. With 1 base removed from V and 4 bases from J, the gap between germline ends came to 16 bases. CDR1 is MGHRA, CDR2 YSYEKL, per germline. This chain's CDR3 is CASSQVIGDSIYGYTF. The CDR3, as DNA: TGCGCCAGCAGCCAAGTAATCGGCGACAGTATCTATGGCTACACCTTC.

This sequence joins TRBV12-5 and TRBJ2-5; 14 bases map to TRBD2. The CDR3 has 18 residues. Germline CDR1 reads LGHNT; CDR2 reads FRNRAP. The J segment lost 4 bases and the V segment lost 5 bases, leaving 12 bases of the junction unmatched. The CDR3 DNA follows: TGTGCTAGTGGTCCCCCAAGCGTCGGACTAGCGGGGGGAGAGACCCAGTACTTC. Encoded protein: CASGPPSVGLAGGETQYF.